This T cell receptor (beta chain) originates from a study of human T cells and chemical hapten exposure. Study overall: A 2 cm by 2 cm inner upper arm patch received 2% DPC for sensitization. Study-wide results and caveats: Patch test score rose with PT1 expanded TCRs, significant at 8, 16, 32, not 4.

This clonotype was recorded at least ten times. Its antigen is not identified. The CDR3 is made up of 15 amino acids. V was cut by 4 bases and J by 7 bases, with 19 bases left in between. TCRdb re-called the RACE reads through MiXCR, storing one row per CDR3 protein. The sample includes roughly 360,000 distinct CDR3 sequences, nearly 5% of them seen just once. The time point: patch test 1, 2 weeks after DPC sensitization. Treatment defined: therapeutic diphenylcyclopropenone sensitization with weekly scalp DPC. Total RNA was isolated from whole blood that had not been fractionated. The chain recombines TRBV23-1 with TRBJ1-2; D possibly corresponds to TRBD1 (5 bases). TRBV23-1 is sorted into the ORF group, with uncertain function. The sample in question was whole blood, obtained in connection with sensitization to the hapten diphenylcyclopropenone (DPC). This TCR was sampled from a woman aged 45 to 65 with alopecia areata. Some clones in this sample may be carry-over from other donors' samples. CDR3 in DNA: TGCGCCAGCAGTCCCGTACAGGAATCCCTCTGTGGCTACACCTTC. Amino acid sequence: CASSPVQESLCGYTF.